The rows below give T cell receptor beta chains drawn from one sample of a study of chemoradiotherapy in HPV16-positive cancers. TCRdb's copy holds only in-frame clones and misses some; the assay was immunoSEQ multiplex PCR. In the table there are about 25,000 clones, around 90% of which are singletons. The starting material was blood, obtained from a patient who underwent chemoradiotherapy. The receptors derive from a human donor with HPV-associated anogenital cancer. The CDR3 runs from the conserved cysteine through the conserved F or W. A D gene is named only where the DNA matches it firmly. Size is stated for part of the rows, as once, few or many counts, or as a class when the clone is expanded.

TRBV19	TRBJ1-5	.	.	CASRNTLRQPQHF	TGTGCCAGTAGGAATACCTTGCGACAGCCCCAGCATTTT
TRBV7-2	TRBJ1-1	TRBD1	.	CASSLAGGLSTEAFF	TGTGCCAGCAGCTTGGCAGGGGGGCTAAGCACTGAAGCTTTCTTT
TRBV9	TRBJ2-1	.	once	CASSVRQDNEQFF	TGTGCCAGCAGCGTAAGACAGGACAATGAGCAGTTCTTC
TRBV27	TRBJ1-5	.	.	CASSQGRVNQPQHF	TGTGCCAGCAGCCAAGGACGGGTCAATCAGCCCCAGCATTTT
TRBV7-9	TRBJ2-7	TRBD1	.	CASSLWRGQGAYEQYF	TGTGCCAGCAGCTTATGGAGGGGACAGGGGGCCTACGAGCAGTACTTC
TRBV5-1	TRBJ2-1	.	.	CASSLLGPHNEQFF	TGCGCCAGCAGCTTGCTCGGGCCACACAATGAGCAGTTCTTC
TRBV4-2	TRBJ2-1	TRBD1	.	CASSFAGTGNNEQFF	TGTGCCAGCAGTTTCGCCGGGACAGGGAATAATGAGCAGTTCTTC
TRBV5-1	TRBJ2-1	TRBD1	.	CASSPRGHYNEQFF	TGCGCCAGCAGCCCGAGGGGGCATTACAATGAGCAGTTCTTC
TRBV20-1	TRBJ1-1	.	few	CSAKDSTEAFF	TGCAGTGCTAAGGACAGCACTGAAGCTTTCTTT
TRBV5-1	TRBJ2-1	TRBD2	.	CATKGLADYNEQFF	TGCGCCACGAAGGGGCTAGCGGACTACAATGAGCAGTTCTTC
TRBV19	TRBJ2-2	.	.	CASRRGNTGELFF	TGTGCCAGTAGGCGAGGTAACACCGGGGAGCTGTTTTTT
TRBV11-2	TRBJ1-4	.	.	CASRPTGGLNEKLFF	TGTGCCAGCAGGCCCACGGGGGGACTAAATGAAAAACTGTTTTTT
TRBV6-6	TRBJ2-3	.	.	CASRTRSFTDTQYF	TGTGCCAGCAGAACGAGGAGTTTCACAGATACGCAGTATTTT
TRBV29-1	TRBJ2-5	.	.	CSVGQETQYF	TGCAGCGTTGGCCAGGAGACCCAGTACTTC
TRBV5-4	TRBJ2-5	TRBD1	.	CASSLDRGRETQYF	TGTGCCAGCAGCTTGGACAGGGGCCGGGAGACCCAGTACTTC
TRBV19	TRBJ1-2	TRBD1	.	CASRSGGADYGYTF	TGTGCCAGTAGGTCAGGGGGCGCCGACTATGGCTACACCTTC
TRBV11-2	TRBJ1-1	TRBD1	.	CASSYSEGGLAFF	TGTGCCAGCAGCTATAGTGAAGGGGGCCTGGCTTTCTTT
TRBV6-5	TRBJ1-4	.	once	CASSYSRGEKLFF	TGTGCCAGCAGTTACTCCAGAGGTGAAAAACTGTTTTTT
TRBV30	TRBJ1-3	.	.	CAWRVTGNTIYF	TGTGCCTGGAGGGTCACTGGAAACACCATATATTTT
TRBV6-6	TRBJ1-5	.	.	CASSWGSDQPQHF	TGTGCCAGCAGTTGGGGATCGGATCAGCCCCAGCATTTT
TRBV11-2	TRBJ2-2	TRBD2	.	CASSIGLAGDRANTGELFF	TGTGCCAGCAGCATTGGACTAGCGGGAGATCGGGCTAACACCGGGGAGCTGTTTTTT
TRBV9	TRBJ1-5	.	.	CASSVAGGNQPQHF	TGTGCCAGCAGCGTAGCCGGGGGCAATCAGCCCCAGCATTTT
TRBV18	TRBJ1-4	.	.	CASSPDSTNEKLFF	TGTGCCAGCTCACCGGACAGTACTAATGAAAAACTGTTTTTT
TRBV10-3	TRBJ1-2	.	.	CAISEGNNYGYTF	TGTGCCATCAGTGAGGGGAATAACTATGGCTACACCTTC
TRBV29-1	TRBJ2-7	.	.	CSVGARSYEQYF	TGCAGCGTGGGGGCCCGCTCCTACGAGCAGTACTTC
TRBV5-8	TRBJ2-1	TRBD1	few	CALEAGTGFYNEQFF	TGTGCCCTGGAGGCTGGGACAGGGTTCTACAATGAGCAGTTCTTC
TRBV30	TRBJ2-5	.	.	CAWRRGAEETQYF	TGTGCCTGGAGAAGGGGGGCCGAGGAGACCCAGTACTTC
TRBV2	TRBJ1-3	.	.	CASSPGFSGNTIYF	TGTGCCAGCAGCCCCGGATTCTCTGGAAACACCATATATTTT
TRBV6-5	TRBJ2-1	.	medium-sized	CASSYSGSDEQFF	TGTGCCAGCAGTTACTCGGGGAGCGATGAGCAGTTCTTC
TRBV4-1	TRBJ2-7	TRBD2	.	CASSQGPLAGAAGYEQYF	TGCGCCAGCAGCCAAGGACCATTAGCGGGAGCGGCTGGTTACGAGCAGTACTTC
TRBV28	TRBJ2-7	.	.	CASSSRVEQYF	TGTGCCAGCAGCAGCCGCGTCGAGCAGTACTTC
TRBV5-1	TRBJ2-2	.	.	CASSLRPNTGELFF	TGCGCCAGCAGCCTCCGACCGAACACCGGGGAGCTGTTTTTT
TRBV7-3	TRBJ2-2	.	.	CASSPNPGLNTGELFF	TGTGCCAGCAGCCCCAATCCAGGGCTAAACACCGGGGAGCTGTTTTTT